The rows below give T cell receptor beta chains drawn from one sample of a study of Graves' ophthalmopathy and Graves' hyperthyroidism. TCRdb redid the calling of the multiplex PCR reads with MiXCR, one entry per CDR3 protein. The sample comprises under 350,000 distinct CDR3 sequences, 15% to 20% of which are singletons, and 12% rests with the top ten. Material: peripheral blood. Receptor source: an adult man with Graves' ophthalmopathy. CDR3s include the opening cysteine and the closing phenylalanine or tryptophan. Each record gives: CDR3 protein, CDR3 DNA, D gene, V gene, clone size, J gene. A D gene is named only where the DNA matches it firmly. For some rows the clone size is stated as once, few or many, or as a class when expanded; others skip it.

cdr3_aa: CASSVREGDIGELFF
cdr3_nt: TGTGCCAGCAGTGTTAGGGAGGGGGACATCGGGGAGCTGTTTTTT
d_call: NA
v_call: TRBV2
clone_size: many
j_call: TRBJ2-2

cdr3_aa: CASSPRWDGELFF
cdr3_nt: TGTGCCAGCAGCCCTCGTTGGGACGGGGAGCTGTTTTTT
d_call: NA
v_call: TRBV3-1
clone_size: many
j_call: TRBJ2-2

cdr3_aa: CASSTTGTTSF
cdr3_nt: TGTGCCAGCAGTACTACCGGGACCACTTCCTTC
d_call: NA
v_call: TRBV28
clone_size: NA
j_call: TRBJ2-7

cdr3_aa: CASSGGQPGETQYF
cdr3_nt: TGTGCCAGCAGTGGGGGACAGCCTGGCGAGACCCAGTACTTC
d_call: TRBD1
v_call: TRBV6-1
clone_size: many
j_call: TRBJ2-5

cdr3_aa: CASRASGYLNTGELFF
cdr3_nt: TGTGCCAGCAGGGCTAGCGGGTATCTAAACACCGGGGAGCTGTTTTTT
d_call: TRBD2
v_call: TRBV6-1
clone_size: many
j_call: TRBJ2-2

cdr3_aa: CASSLLWGQNYGYTF
cdr3_nt: TGTGCCAGCAGTTTATTGTGGGGCCAAAACTATGGCTACACCTTC
d_call: NA
v_call: TRBV13
clone_size: NA
j_call: TRBJ1-2

cdr3_aa: CSARAPVNYGYTF
cdr3_nt: TGCAGTGCTAGAGCTCCCGTCAACTATGGCTACACCTTC
d_call: NA
v_call: TRBV20-1
clone_size: many
j_call: TRBJ1-2

cdr3_aa: CASKGFYEQYF
cdr3_nt: TGTGCCAGCAAGGGGTTTTACGAGCAGTACTTC
d_call: NA
v_call: TRBV28
clone_size: NA
j_call: TRBJ2-7

cdr3_aa: CASSQTGVSTYEQYF
cdr3_nt: TGTGCCAGCAGCCAGACAGGGGTCTCAACCTACGAGCAGTACTTC
d_call: TRBD1
v_call: TRBV14
clone_size: many
j_call: TRBJ2-7

cdr3_aa: CASSFRGGPEAFF
cdr3_nt: TGTGCCAGCAGTTTCCGGGGAGGGCCTGAAGCTTTCTTT
d_call: NA
v_call: TRBV7-3
clone_size: once
j_call: TRBJ1-1

cdr3_aa: CASSDETGDGWPGELFF
cdr3_nt: TGTGCCAGCAGTGACGAGACAGGGGACGGTTGGCCCGGGGAGCTGTTTTTT
d_call: TRBD1
v_call: TRBV6-4
clone_size: many
j_call: TRBJ2-2

cdr3_aa: CASSEALAGTNYGYTF
cdr3_nt: TGTGCCAGCAGTGAAGCGCTGGCAGGAACTAACTATGGCTACACCTTC
d_call: NA
v_call: TRBV6-1
clone_size: NA
j_call: TRBJ1-2

cdr3_aa: CASSEAWGQDYGYTF
cdr3_nt: TGTGCCAGCAGTGAAGCTTGGGGGCAAGACTATGGCTACACCTTC
d_call: NA
v_call: TRBV6-1
clone_size: many
j_call: TRBJ1-2

cdr3_aa: CALLGRTYEQYF
cdr3_nt: TGTGCCTTACTAGGGAGAACCTACGAGCAGTACTTC
d_call: NA
v_call: TRBV30
clone_size: few
j_call: TRBJ2-7

cdr3_aa: CASSTSLNEQYF
cdr3_nt: TGTGCCAGCAGCACGAGTTTGAACGAGCAGTACTTC
d_call: NA
v_call: TRBV6-5
clone_size: many
j_call: TRBJ2-7

cdr3_aa: CASSTVPPVTQYF
cdr3_nt: TGTGCCAGCAGTACAGTCCCCCCGGTGACCCAGTACTTC
d_call: NA
v_call: TRBV6-5
clone_size: many
j_call: TRBJ2-5

cdr3_aa: CAWSVKTHGELFF
cdr3_nt: TGTGCCTGGAGTGTAAAGACCCACGGGGAGCTGTTTTTT
d_call: NA
v_call: TRBV30
clone_size: many
j_call: TRBJ2-2

cdr3_aa: CAWTVAGLGANVLTF
cdr3_nt: TGTGCCTGGACGGTGGCAGGGCTTGGGGCCAACGTCCTGACTTTC
d_call: NA
v_call: TRBV30
clone_size: many
j_call: TRBJ2-6

cdr3_aa: CASSVAASGSYEQYF
cdr3_nt: TGTGCCAGCAGCGTAGCGGCTAGCGGCTCCTACGAGCAGTACTTC
d_call: TRBD2
v_call: TRBV9
clone_size: many
j_call: TRBJ2-7

cdr3_aa: CASSQAQGTEAFF
cdr3_nt: TGTGCCAGCAGCCAAGCTCAGGGAACTGAAGCTTTCTTT
d_call: NA
v_call: TRBV3-1
clone_size: many
j_call: TRBJ1-1

cdr3_aa: CSVGPGGDYGYTF
cdr3_nt: TGCAGCGTTGGGCCAGGGGGCGACTATGGCTACACCTTC
d_call: TRBD1
v_call: TRBV29-1
clone_size: many
j_call: TRBJ1-2

cdr3_aa: CASSPRDRMNTEAFF
cdr3_nt: TGTGCCAGCAGTCCACGGGACCGTATGAACACTGAAGCTTTCTTT
d_call: NA
v_call: TRBV28
clone_size: many
j_call: TRBJ1-1

cdr3_aa: CASSLLEEVNYEQYF
cdr3_nt: TGTGCCAGCAGTCTTCTCGAGGAGGTAAACTACGAGCAGTACTTC
d_call: NA
v_call: TRBV28
clone_size: many
j_call: TRBJ2-7

cdr3_aa: CASSRLAGEQETQYF
cdr3_nt: TGTGCCAGCAGCCGGCTAGCGGGAGAACAAGAGACCCAGTACTTC
d_call: TRBD2
v_call: TRBV6-1
clone_size: NA
j_call: TRBJ2-5

cdr3_aa: CASSPREGTGTIDGYTF
cdr3_nt: TGTGCCAGCTCACCCCGCGAGGGGACAGGAACTATTGATGGCTACACCTTC
d_call: TRBD1
v_call: TRBV18
clone_size: many
j_call: TRBJ1-2

cdr3_aa: CASSQDWGTGELFF
cdr3_nt: TGCGCCAGCAGCCAAGATTGGGGCACCGGGGAGCTGTTTTTT
d_call: NA
v_call: TRBV4-3
clone_size: many
j_call: TRBJ2-2